A single sample gave rise to the 10 T cell receptor beta chains below, sequenced in a study of OX40 agonist ivuxolimab in advanced cancers. Libraries were prepared by immunoSEQ multiplex PCR; TCRdb keeps only in-frame clonotypes and omits some of them. The sample includes about 69,000 clones, 91% seen only once; the top ten take less than 0.3%. The sequenced sample was CD4+ or CD8+ T cells sorted from blood, obtained in a trial of the OX40 agonist ivuxolimab. Receptor source: an adult with an advanced solid tumor such as melanoma, head and neck, liver or kidney cancer.

The genes are TRBV7-2 and TRBJ2-1; D possibly corresponds to TRBD2 (5 bases). Germline lookup yields CDR1 SGHTA and CDR2 FQGNSA. This CDR3 spans 12 amino acids. The V and J ends lost 1 base and 9 bases respectively, with 7 bases between them. In nucleotides, the CDR3 is TGTGCCAGCAGCTTAGGGACTGGTGAGCAGTTCTTC. Residues: CASSLGTGEQFF.

The V gene is TRBV28, the J gene TRBJ2-7; tentative D call: TRBD2 (6 bases). Germline V gene data show CDR1 as MDHEN and CDR2 as SYDVKM. This CDR3 spans 14 amino acids. Trimming removed 5 bases at V and 2 bases at J, with 13 bases between. CDR3 loop: CASSPGGSTYEQYF. The CDR3 DNA reads as TGTGCCAGCAGTCCCGGGGGATCGACCTACGAGCAGTACTTC.

The chain recombines TRBV10-1 with TRBJ2-1, with D unresolved. The CDR3 covers 15 residues. V was trimmed by 3 bases and J by 3 bases, leaving 12 bases between them. Germline CDR1 is WNHNN and CDR2 is SYGVQD (reference sequence). Here the CDR3 DNA reads TGCGCCAGCAGTGATGGAGCGTTCGGCTACAATGAGCAGTTCTTC. It encodes CASSDGAFGYNEQFF.

Only a few counts were recorded for this clone. The rearrangement joins TRBV10-2 to TRBJ1-3; D unresolved. The CDR3 runs to 15 residues. V shed 2 bases and J shed 2 bases, with 10 bases lying between them. From germline, CDR1 is WSHSY and CDR2 SAAADI. This chain's CDR3 is CASSESGRAGNTIYF. CDR3 nucleotides: TGCGCCAGCAGTGAGAGCGGGCGGGCTGGAAACACCATATATTTT.

CDR3 coding DNA: TGTGCCAGCAGCTTAGGCTCTGGAAACACCATATATTTT. Its translation is CASSLGSGNTIYF. J is TRBJ1-3 and V is TRBV11-3; D is uncertain. There are 13 residues in the CDR3. Germline V lookup: CDR1 SGHNT, CDR2 YENEEA. Deletions cut 1 base from V and 0 bases from J, with 1 base between.

This rearrangement joins TRBV5-1 to TRBJ2-5; a weak D match, TRBD1 (6 bases). This CDR3 is built from 14 residues. Trimming stripped 0 bases from V and 3 bases from J, with 9 bases between. Germline values: CDR1 SGHRS, CDR2 YFSETQ. This chain's CDR3 is CASSLDGGEETQYF. CDR3 nucleotide sequence: TGCGCCAGCAGCTTGGATGGGGGCGAAGAGACCCAGTACTTC.

The chain uses TRBV15 and TRBJ1-1; TRBD1 is a possible D gene (6 bases). Germline V gene sequence: CDR1 LNHNV, CDR2 YYDKDF (reference sequence). The CDR3 covers 12 residues. V lost 3 bases to trimming and J lost 8 bases, with 10 bases between them. CDR3 protein: CATSRDREEAFF. The CDR3 DNA is TGTGCCACCAGCAGGGACAGAGAGGAAGCTTTCTTT. Using reference TRBV15 and TRBJ1-1 for the parts outside the CDR3, the full variable domain is DAMVIQNPRYQVTQFGKPVTLSCSQTLNHNVMYWYQQKSSQAPKLLFHYYDKDFNNEADTPDNFQSRRPNTSFCFLDIRSPGLGDTAMYLCATSRDREEAFFGQGTRLTVV.

The chain uses TRBV19 and TRBJ1-5, with D perhaps matching TRBD1 (5 bases). V gave up 3 bases and J gave up 6 bases, with 12 bases separating them. Germline values: CDR1 LNHDA, CDR2 SQIVND (reference sequence). The CDR3 extends over 14 amino acids. CDR3 in amino acids: CASSIRDQGQPQHF. The CDR3 DNA is TGTGCCAGTAGTATCAGGGACCAGGGTCAGCCCCAGCATTTT.

This clone was observed once. The chain links TRBV14 to TRBJ2-1; tentative D call: TRBD2 (6 bases). Looked up from germline, CDR1 is SGHDN and CDR2 is FVKESK. Trimming removed 3 bases at V and 0 bases at J, with 12 bases between. This CDR3 spans 16 amino acids. The CDR3 coding sequence is TGTGCCAGCAGCCATTTCCTAGCGAGCTCCTACAATGAGCAGTTCTTC. Translated, it gives CASSHFLASSYNEQFF.

V usage is TRBV6-6 and J usage is TRBJ1-6; D perhaps matches TRBD1 (5 bases). The germline V gene encodes CDR1 MNHNY and CDR2 SVGAGI (reference sequence). The V and J ends lost 7 bases and 7 bases respectively, with 20 bases between them. This CDR3 comprises 16 residues. This CDR3 reads CASTYTGTGTNSPLHF. The CDR3, as DNA: TGTGCCAGCACCTACACCGGGACGGGGACCAATTCACCCCTCCACTTT.